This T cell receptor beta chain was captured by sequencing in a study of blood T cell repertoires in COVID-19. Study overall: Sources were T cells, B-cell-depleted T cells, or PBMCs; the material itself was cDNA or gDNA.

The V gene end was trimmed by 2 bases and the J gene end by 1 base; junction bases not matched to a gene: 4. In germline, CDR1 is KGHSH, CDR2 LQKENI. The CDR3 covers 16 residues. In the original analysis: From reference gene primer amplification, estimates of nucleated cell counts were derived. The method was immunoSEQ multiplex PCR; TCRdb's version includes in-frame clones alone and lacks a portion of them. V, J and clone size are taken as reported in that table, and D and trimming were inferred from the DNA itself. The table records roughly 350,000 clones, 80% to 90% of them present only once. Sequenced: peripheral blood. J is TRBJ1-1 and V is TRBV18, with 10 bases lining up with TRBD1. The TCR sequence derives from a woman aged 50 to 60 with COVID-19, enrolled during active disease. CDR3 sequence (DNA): TGTGCCAGCTCACCAGGACAGGGGGTACGGAACACTGAAGCTTTCTTT. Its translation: CASSPGQGVRNTEAFF.